The clone carrying this T cell receptor (beta chain) appeared a few times. The data stem from a study of tumour-infiltrating T cells in Burkitt lymphoma. Assay: immunoSEQ multiplex PCR; the TCRdb copy retains only in-frame clones and omits some. The sample shows some 5,000 clones, around 25% of them seen only once. This CDR3 contains 16 residues. Germline V lookup: CDR1 GTSNPN, CDR2 SVGIG (reference sequence). Losses at the gene ends were 1 base for V and 4 bases for J; bases not matched to a gene: 10. Sequencing used tumor tissue. The J gene is TRBJ1-5, the V gene TRBV30, with TRBD1 identical over 7 bases. The TCR comes from a human donor with diffuse large B-cell lymphoma. CDR3 region: CAWSGAGGSTNQPQHF. CDR3 sequence (DNA): TGTGCCTGGAGTGGGGCAGGGGGAAGTACAAATCAGCCCCAGCATTTT.